The 20 T cell receptor beta chains given below trace back to one sample, sequenced in a study of neurological immune-mediated disorders. Specified time point: longitudinal time-point 3. In TCRdb, the 5' RACE reads were re-called with MiXCR into one record per CDR3 protein. The sample includes fewer than 110,000 distinct CDR3 sequences, 10% to 14% seen only once; the top ten take around 3.3%. The sample taken for sequencing was PBMCs. All receptors come from a female donor with HTLV-1-associated myelopathy (HAM/TSP).

Remarks on this clonotype: Possible read error: a much larger clone is one base away. The chain uses TRBV12-3 or TRBV12-4 and TRBJ1-5; perhaps TRBD1 as D (6 bases). The length of the CDR3 is 14 residues. The germline V and J ends were trimmed by 5 bases and 3 bases, with 11 bases remaining between them. The CDR3 DNA follows: TGTGCCAGCAGTCAGACAGGACTCAATCAGCCCCAGCATTTT. Encoded protein: CASSQTGLNQPQHF.

The chain links TRBV3-1 to TRBJ1-4; no definite D call. The CDR3 runs to 14 residues. From germline, CDR1 is LGHDT and CDR2 YNNKEL (reference sequence). CDR3 nucleotides: TGTTTCAGCAGCCAAACCGGGTCTGATGAAAAACTGTTTTTT. It is translated as CFSSQTGSDEKLFF.

The V gene is TRBV6-4, the J gene TRBJ1-4; no firm D call. This CDR3 comprises 11 residues. From germline, CDR1 is MRHNA and CDR2 SNTAGT. CDR3 sequence reads: CDNKEGEKLFF. The CDR3 region has the DNA TGTGACAACAAAGAGGGTGAAAAACTGTTTTTT.

This clonotype was picked up a small number of times. The V gene is TRBV5-1, the J gene TRBJ2-7; D assignment may be TRBD1 or TRBD2 (6 bases each). Per the germline V gene, CDR1 is SGHRS and CDR2 is YFSETQ. There are 16 residues in the CDR3. The V end was cut by 1 base, the J end by 3 bases, with 17 bases between. This chain's CDR3 is CASSLSVEGGYYEQYF. In DNA, the CDR3 is TGCGCCAGCAGCTTGTCTGTTGAGGGGGGATACTACGAGCAGTACTTC.

This clonotype was detected many times. This chain uses TRBV5-1 with TRBJ2-4; TRBD1 is a possible D gene (5 bases). The ends were cut back, 4 bases at V and 2 bases at J, with 10 bases in the middle. Germline values: CDR1 SGHRS, CDR2 YFSETQ. This CDR3 contains 14 residues. CDR3 nucleotide sequence: TGCGCCAGCAGCGAAGGGGTGTCCAAAAACATTCAGTACTTC. This encodes CASSEGVSKNIQYF.

The V call is TRBV18, the J call TRBJ1-1; 8 bases align to TRBD1. This CDR3 has 17 amino acids. V gave up 3 bases and J gave up 0 bases; unmatched junction bases: 9. Germline V CDR1 and CDR2: KGHSH, LQKENI. The CDR3 is CASSPLRRQGLNTEAFF. The CDR3 nucleotides are TGTGCCAGCTCACCCCTCCGGCGACAGGGGTTGAACACTGAAGCTTTCTTT. The whole variable domain, remainder taken from reference TRBV18 and TRBJ1-1, is NAGVMQNPRHLVRRRGQEARLRCSPMKGHSHVYWYRQLPEEGLKFMVYLQKENIIDESGMPKERFSAEFPKEGPSILRIQQVVRGDSAAYFCASSPLRRQGLNTEAFFGQGTRLTVV.

The chain links TRBV2 to TRBJ1-3; TRBD1 might be the D (5 bases). CDR3 length equals 15 residues. V was clipped by 4 bases and J by 2 bases, with 12 bases between them. The germline V gene encodes CDR1 SNHLY and CDR2 FYNNEI. The CDR3 sequence is CASSVYGGAGNTIYF. The CDR3 bases are TGTGCCAGCAGTGTTTATGGGGGAGCTGGAAACACCATATATTTT.

Ten or more counts support this clonotype. The V gene is TRBV12-3 or TRBV12-4, the J gene TRBJ2-7, with TRBD1 matching over 8 bases. CDR3 length: 13 amino acids. V was clipped by 5 bases and J by 6 bases; unmatched bases: 6. For the CDR3, the DNA is TGTGCCAGCAGTCCCTCAGGACAGGGCGAGCAGTACTTC. Its protein product is CASSPSGQGEQYF.

This rearrangement joins TRBV10-2 to TRBJ2-5; no clear D. Trimming left V 4 bases short and J 5 bases short, with 2 bases between. The CDR3 has 10 amino acids. CDR1 and CDR2 (germline): WSHSY, SAAADI. In DNA, the CDR3 is TGCGCCAGCAGTGGGGAGACCCAGTACTTC. Translated: CASSGETQYF.

This clonotype was picked up many times. V gene TRBV20-1 combines with J gene TRBJ2-5, with TRBD2 identical over 14 bases. Germline lookup yields CDR1 DFQATT and CDR2 SNEGSKA (reference sequence). The CDR3 totals 17 residues. V shed 1 base and J 1 base; nucleotides not matched to a gene: 5. CDR3 sequence (DNA): TGCAGTGCTAGAGCTTTCGGACTAGCGGGGGGCCAAGAGACCCAGTACTTC. It is translated as CSARAFGLAGGQETQYF.

The J gene is TRBJ2-3, the V gene TRBV10-3; D may be TRBD2 (5 bases). The ends were cut back, 5 bases at V and 1 base at J, with 10 bases in the middle. The CDR3 sequence is 14 residues long. The germline CDR1 and CDR2 sequences are ENHRY and SYGVKD. CDR3 DNA: TGTGCCATCAGTCTCCGGACTGGCACAGATACGCAGTATTTT. Translation: CAISLRTGTDTQYF.

Concerning this clonotype itself: Possible read error: a much larger clone is one base away. V is TRBV10-3 and J is TRBJ2-7; 11 bases fit TRBD2. CDR1 is ENHRY, CDR2 SYGVKD, per germline. The CDR3 totals 15 residues. The CDR3 region has the DNA TGTGCCACCAGTGAGTCGGCTAGCGGGGGGAGAGAGCAGTACTTC. Protein sequence: CATSESASGGREQYF.

This clonotype was observed at least ten times. The chain links TRBV18 to TRBJ2-7, with D possibly being TRBD1 (5 bases). This CDR3 contains 14 residues. Germline CDR1 KGHSH, CDR2 LQKENI. V was trimmed by 3 bases and J by 3 bases, leaving 12 bases between them. The CDR3 loop is CASSPRRQNYEQYF. In DNA, the CDR3 is TGTGCCAGCTCACCTCGGCGACAGAACTACGAGCAGTACTTC.

This clonotype was seen a few times. The DNA is omitted, as the CDR3 cannot be located on it reliably, and the CDR3 follows TCRdb's listing. This chain joins TRBV5-1 and TRBJ2-5; TRBD1, the table's D call, was not compared with the DNA. The CDR3 spans 14 amino acids, including both terminal residues. The germline V gene has CDR1 SGHRS and CDR2 YFSETQ. CDR3 loop: CASSLFGEGKTQYF.

This clonotype was recorded many times. This chain joins TRBV5-1 and TRBJ2-6; D gene ambiguous. This CDR3 comprises 15 residues. Germline CDR1 and CDR2: SGHRS and YFSETQ. Trimming cost V 0 bases and J 1 base, with 5 bases left between them. The CDR3: CASSLEPSGANVLTF. The DNA for the CDR3 is TGCGCCAGCAGCTTGGAACCATCTGGGGCCAACGTCCTGACTTTC.

This clonotype was observed at least ten times. The rearrangement links TRBV5-1 to TRBJ2-3; 10 nucleotides align to TRBD1. V lost 2 bases to trimming and J lost 4 bases; unmatched junction nucleotides: 4. From germline, CDR1 is SGHRS and CDR2 YFSETQ. The CDR3 runs to 15 residues. The CDR3, as DNA: TGCGCCAGCAGCTTCGGGACAGGGGCCGCAGATACGCAGTATTTT. Its translation: CASSFGTGAADTQYF.

Notes on this clonotype: A much larger clone differs by one base, so this may be a read error. The chain has TRBV20-1 and TRBJ2-3, with D perhaps matching TRBD1 (5 bases). Deletions cut 8 bases from V and 10 bases from J, with 25 bases between. Per the germline V gene, CDR1 is DFQATT and CDR2 is SNEGSKA (reference sequence). This CDR3 has 14 amino acids. CDR3 sequence: CSPLKMGPQGAQYF. The CDR3 bases are TGCAGTCCTCTTAAGATGGGGCCCCAAGGGGCGCAGTATTTT.

The chain carries TRBV29-1 and TRBJ2-7; 9 bases are a match to TRBD2. This CDR3 is 14 amino acids long. CDR1 is SQVTM and CDR2 is ANQGSEA in the germline V gene. V trimming: 3 bases; J trimming: 7 bases; junction bases outside the gene matches: 10. The CDR3 DNA reads TGCAGCGTTGAGTTGGCGGCGGGAGGGGGGGAGCAGTACTTC. Translated, it gives CSVELAAGGGEQYF.

This clonotype occurred many times. The gene calls are TRBV12-3 or TRBV12-4 and TRBJ2-1; D may be TRBD1 (7 bases). The CDR3 length is 16 residues. Between the trimmed V and J ends, which lost 7 bases and 7 bases, there was a span of 23 bases. This CDR3 reads CASTFLSDREENEQFF. For the CDR3, the DNA is TGTGCCAGCACCTTCCTGAGCGACAGGGAGGAAAATGAGCAGTTCTTC.

The J gene is TRBJ2-3, the V gene TRBV6-6, with TRBD1 as a possible D gene (6 bases). This CDR3 has 16 residues. V was trimmed by 2 bases and J by 2 bases, leaving 14 bases between them. The germline CDR1 and CDR2 sequences are MNHNY and SVGAGI (reference sequence). CDR3 sequence reads: CASSYPQGRDTDTQYF. Written as DNA, the CDR3 is TGTGCCAGCAGTTACCCACAGGGACGAGACACAGATACGCAGTATTTT.